This record looks at one T cell receptor (beta chain) sequence and its context. The data are from a study of blood T cell repertoires in COVID-19. Libraries were prepared by immunoSEQ multiplex PCR; TCRdb keeps only in-frame clonotypes and omits some of them. This table holds roughly 100,000 clones, around 92% found once. The CDR3 is made up of 14 amino acids. V lost 4 bases, J lost 5 bases, and 6 bases stayed unmatched. Germline V gives CDR1 SGHRS, CDR2 YFSETQ. V and J are TRBV5-1 and TRBJ2-5; 9 positions agree with TRBD2. The source is a man aged 50 to 60 with active COVID-19. What was sequenced was peripheral blood. CDR3 protein: CASSHSGSGETQYF. The CDR3 DNA sequence: TGCGCCAGCAGCCATAGCGGGAGCGGGGAGACCCAGTACTTC.